A selection of T cell receptor beta chains follows, all from one sample in a study of blood T cell repertoires in COVID-19. TCRdb keeps only in-frame clones here, not all; method: immunoSEQ multiplex PCR. The sample comprises fewer than 350,000 clones, roughly 87% of which are singletons, and just over 9.5% rests with the top ten. Sequenced sample: peripheral blood. Source of these receptors: a man in his thirties or forties with COVID-19, enrolled during active disease. Both conserved end residues are part of each CDR3. Each record gives: clone size, V gene, D gene, J gene, CDR3 protein, CDR3 DNA. The D gene is left open where the match is weak. Some rows have no size entry. The others give once, few or many, or a class for an expanded clone.

clone_size: NA
v_call: TRBV7-7
d_call: NA
j_call: TRBJ2-2
cdr3_aa: CASSLYQQGQTGELFF
cdr3_nt: TGTGCCAGCAGCTTATACCAACAGGGTCAAACCGGGGAGCTGTTTTTT

clone_size: NA
v_call: TRBV23-1
d_call: NA
j_call: TRBJ1-5
cdr3_aa: CASSHPDSPYQPQHF
cdr3_nt: TGCGCCAGCAGTCACCCGGACAGTCCCTATCAGCCCCAGCATTTT

clone_size: NA
v_call: TRBV19
d_call: TRBD1
j_call: TRBJ1-5
cdr3_aa: CASSIEGTGRRQPQHF
cdr3_nt: TGTGCCAGTAGTATAGAGGGGACAGGCCGCCGGCAGCCCCAGCATTTT

clone_size: once
v_call: TRBV20-1
d_call: NA
j_call: TRBJ2-7
cdr3_aa: CSARLDEQYF
cdr3_nt: TGCAGTGCTAGACTCGACGAGCAGTACTTC

clone_size: NA
v_call: TRBV5-1
d_call: NA
j_call: TRBJ2-1
cdr3_aa: CASSSLEGGPYEQFF
cdr3_nt: TGCGCCAGCAGCTCCCTGGAGGGGGGGCCATATGAGCAGTTCTTC

clone_size: NA
v_call: TRBV27
d_call: NA
j_call: TRBJ1-6
cdr3_aa: CASRDFGSADNSPLHF
cdr3_nt: TGTGCCAGCAGGGACTTTGGGTCCGCCGATAATTCACCCCTCCACTTT

clone_size: NA
v_call: TRBV14
d_call: TRBD2
j_call: TRBJ2-5
cdr3_aa: CASSHLNAERGDQETQYF
cdr3_nt: TGTGCCAGCAGCCACTTGAATGCCGAGCGGGGCGACCAAGAGACCCAGTACTTC

clone_size: NA
v_call: TRBV19
d_call: TRBD1
j_call: TRBJ1-1
cdr3_aa: CASEQGGPMNTEAFF
cdr3_nt: TGTGCCAGTGAACAGGGGGGACCCATGAACACTGAAGCTTTCTTT

clone_size: NA
v_call: TRBV27
d_call: NA
j_call: TRBJ2-2
cdr3_aa: CASSLSGDTGELFF
cdr3_nt: TGTGCCAGCAGTTTATCAGGGGACACCGGGGAGCTGTTTTTT

clone_size: NA
v_call: TRBV20-1
d_call: TRBD1
j_call: TRBJ2-7
cdr3_aa: CSAGTDYEQYF
cdr3_nt: TGCAGTGCTGGGACAGACTACGAGCAGTACTTC

clone_size: NA
v_call: TRBV9
d_call: TRBD1
j_call: TRBJ1-4
cdr3_aa: CASSVGQGAREKLFF
cdr3_nt: TGTGCCAGCAGCGTAGGTCAGGGGGCGCGTGAAAAACTGTTTTTT

clone_size: NA
v_call: TRBV5-1
d_call: TRBD2
j_call: TRBJ2-3
cdr3_aa: CASGGGTDTQYF
cdr3_nt: TGCGCCAGCGGGGGGGGCACAGATACGCAGTATTTT

clone_size: NA
v_call: TRBV15
d_call: TRBD1
j_call: TRBJ1-1
cdr3_aa: CATSRDSLTGGSTEAFF
cdr3_nt: TGTGCCACCAGCAGAGATTCGCTAACAGGGGGGAGTACTGAAGCTTTCTTT

clone_size: NA
v_call: TRBV28
d_call: NA
j_call: TRBJ1-5
cdr3_aa: CASRVTAARNNQPQHF
cdr3_nt: TGTGCCAGCAGAGTGACAGCCGCGCGAAACAATCAGCCCCAGCATTTT

clone_size: NA
v_call: TRBV5-1
d_call: NA
j_call: TRBJ1-6
cdr3_aa: CASSPVLSSYNSPLHF
cdr3_nt: TGCGCCAGCAGCCCTGTTCTGAGCTCCTATAATTCACCCCTCCACTTT

clone_size: NA
v_call: TRBV19
d_call: TRBD1
j_call: TRBJ2-6
cdr3_aa: CASSRTGTGATGANVLTF
cdr3_nt: TGTGCCAGTAGTCGTACCGGGACAGGGGCTACTGGGGCCAACGTCCTGACTTTC

clone_size: NA
v_call: TRBV15
d_call: NA
j_call: TRBJ2-7
cdr3_aa: CATRGDNSYEQYF
cdr3_nt: TGTGCCACCAGAGGCGACAACTCCTACGAGCAGTACTTC

clone_size: once
v_call: TRBV9
d_call: NA
j_call: TRBJ2-1
cdr3_aa: CASSPPRGSNNNEQFF
cdr3_nt: TGTGCCAGCAGCCCTCCCCGCGGCAGTAACAACAATGAGCAGTTCTTC

clone_size: NA
v_call: TRBV30
d_call: TRBD2
j_call: TRBJ2-7
cdr3_aa: CAWSVGASGRNEQYF
cdr3_nt: TGTGCCTGGAGTGTTGGGGCTAGCGGGAGAAACGAGCAGTACTTC

clone_size: NA
v_call: TRBV6-6
d_call: TRBD1
j_call: TRBJ1-6
cdr3_aa: CASSLTLPGQGAHPYNSPLHF
cdr3_nt: TGTGCCAGCAGCCTTACCCTACCCGGACAGGGGGCTCACCCTTATAATTCACCCCTCCACTTT

clone_size: NA
v_call: TRBV5-4
d_call: TRBD1
j_call: TRBJ2-3
cdr3_aa: CASSRQGATDTQYF
cdr3_nt: TGTGCCAGCAGCCGACAGGGGGCGACAGATACGCAGTATTTT

clone_size: NA
v_call: TRBV28
d_call: NA
j_call: TRBJ1-5
cdr3_aa: CASSPRKGVQQPQHF
cdr3_nt: TGTGCCAGCAGTCCTCGTAAGGGGGTTCAGCAGCCCCAGCATTTT

clone_size: NA
v_call: TRBV7-9
d_call: NA
j_call: TRBJ2-2
cdr3_aa: CASSLISGELFF
cdr3_nt: TGTGCCAGCAGCTTAATTTCGGGGGAGCTGTTTTTT

clone_size: NA
v_call: TRBV7-9
d_call: TRBD1
j_call: TRBJ2-2
cdr3_aa: CASSRAAGGETGELFF
cdr3_nt: TGTGCCAGCAGCCGGGCGGCAGGGGGCGAGACCGGGGAGCTGTTTTTT

clone_size: once
v_call: TRBV15
d_call: TRBD2
j_call: TRBJ2-7
cdr3_aa: CATSRDPGLERYEQYF
cdr3_nt: TGTGCCACCAGCAGAGATCCGGGACTAGAAAGGTACGAGCAGTACTTC

clone_size: NA
v_call: TRBV4-3
d_call: NA
j_call: TRBJ1-5
cdr3_aa: CASSQDGSSLQPQHF
cdr3_nt: TGCGCCAGCAGCCAAGACGGGTCAAGTCTTCAGCCCCAGCATTTT

clone_size: NA
v_call: TRBV5-6
d_call: NA
j_call: TRBJ1-1
cdr3_aa: CASSPPWDGGSTEAFF
cdr3_nt: TGTGCCAGCAGCCCCCCGTGGGACGGGGGGAGCACTGAAGCTTTCTTT

clone_size: few
v_call: TRBV11-3
d_call: TRBD2
j_call: TRBJ2-7
cdr3_aa: CASSLTSGGNYEQYF
cdr3_nt: TGTGCCAGCAGCTTGACTAGCGGGGGGAACTACGAGCAGTACTTC